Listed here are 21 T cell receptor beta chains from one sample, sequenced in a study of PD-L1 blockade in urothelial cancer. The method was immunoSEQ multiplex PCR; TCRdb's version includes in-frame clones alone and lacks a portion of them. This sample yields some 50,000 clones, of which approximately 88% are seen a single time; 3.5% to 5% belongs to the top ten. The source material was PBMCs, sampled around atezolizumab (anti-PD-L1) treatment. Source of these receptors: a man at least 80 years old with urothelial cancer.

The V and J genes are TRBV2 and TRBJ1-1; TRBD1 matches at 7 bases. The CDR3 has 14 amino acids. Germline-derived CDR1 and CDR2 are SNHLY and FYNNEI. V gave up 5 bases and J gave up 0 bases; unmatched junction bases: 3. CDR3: CASSPGQMNTEAFF. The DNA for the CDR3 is TGTGCCAGCAGTCCGGGACAGATGAACACTGAAGCTTTCTTT.

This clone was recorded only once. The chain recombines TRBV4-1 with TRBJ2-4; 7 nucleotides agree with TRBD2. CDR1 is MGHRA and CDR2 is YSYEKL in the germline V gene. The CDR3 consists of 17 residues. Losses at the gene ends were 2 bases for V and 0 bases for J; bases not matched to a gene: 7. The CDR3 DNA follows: TGCGCCAGCAGCCAAATCTTAGCGGGCTTAGCCAAAAACATTCAGTACTTC. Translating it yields CASSQILAGLAKNIQYF.

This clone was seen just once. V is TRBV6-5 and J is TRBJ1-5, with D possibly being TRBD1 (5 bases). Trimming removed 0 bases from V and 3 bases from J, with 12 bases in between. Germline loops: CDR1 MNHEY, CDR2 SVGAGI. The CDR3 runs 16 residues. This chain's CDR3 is CASSYSGLENNQPQHF. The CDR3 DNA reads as TGTGCCAGCAGTTACTCGGGACTGGAAAACAATCAGCCCCAGCATTTT.

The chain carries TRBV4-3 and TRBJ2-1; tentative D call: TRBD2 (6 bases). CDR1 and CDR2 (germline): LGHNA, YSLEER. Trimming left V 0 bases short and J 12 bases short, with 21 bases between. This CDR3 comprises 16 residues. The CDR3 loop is CASSQDPTRRSAAQFF. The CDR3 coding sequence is TGCGCCAGCAGCCAAGATCCGACTAGACGAAGCGCTGCGCAGTTCTTC.

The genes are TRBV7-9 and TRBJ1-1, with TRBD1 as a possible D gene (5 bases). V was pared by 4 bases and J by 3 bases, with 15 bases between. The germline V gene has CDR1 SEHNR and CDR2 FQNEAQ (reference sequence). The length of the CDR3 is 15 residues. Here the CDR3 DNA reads TGTGCCAGCAGCTCCTCCTCGGGGGGACACACTGAAGCTTTCTTT. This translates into CASSSSSGGHTEAFF.

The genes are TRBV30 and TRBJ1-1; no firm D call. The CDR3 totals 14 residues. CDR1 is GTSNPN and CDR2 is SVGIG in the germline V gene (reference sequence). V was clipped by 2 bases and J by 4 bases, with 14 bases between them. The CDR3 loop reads CAWSPNWAGTEAFF. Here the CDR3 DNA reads TGTGCCTGGAGTCCTAACTGGGCCGGCACTGAAGCTTTCTTT.

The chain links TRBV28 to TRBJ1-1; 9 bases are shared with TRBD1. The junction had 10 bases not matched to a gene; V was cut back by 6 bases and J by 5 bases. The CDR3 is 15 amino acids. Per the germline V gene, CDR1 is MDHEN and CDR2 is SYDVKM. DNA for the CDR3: TGTGCCAGCAGACGGGACAGGGTAAGGGAGACTGAAGCTTTCTTT. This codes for CASRRDRVRETEAFF.

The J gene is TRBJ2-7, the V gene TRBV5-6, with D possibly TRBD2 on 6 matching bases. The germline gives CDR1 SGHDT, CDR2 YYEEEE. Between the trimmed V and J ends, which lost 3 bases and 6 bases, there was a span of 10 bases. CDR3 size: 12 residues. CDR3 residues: CASSWGTREQYF. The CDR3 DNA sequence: TGTGCCAGCAGCTGGGGGACTCGCGAGCAGTACTTC.

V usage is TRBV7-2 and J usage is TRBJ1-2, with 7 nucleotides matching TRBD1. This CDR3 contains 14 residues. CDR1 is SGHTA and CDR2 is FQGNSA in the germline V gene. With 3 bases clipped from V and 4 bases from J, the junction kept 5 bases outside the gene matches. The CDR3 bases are TGTGCCAGCAGCTTCCAGACAGGGAGCTATGGCTACACCTTC. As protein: CASSFQTGSYGYTF.

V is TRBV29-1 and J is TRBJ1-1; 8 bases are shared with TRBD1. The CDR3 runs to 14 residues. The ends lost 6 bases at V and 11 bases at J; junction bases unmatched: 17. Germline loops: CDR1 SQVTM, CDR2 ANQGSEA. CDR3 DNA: TGCAGCGTCGGACAGGGAAGTATTAAGGAGGGGGCTTTCTTT. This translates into CSVGQGSIKEGAFF.

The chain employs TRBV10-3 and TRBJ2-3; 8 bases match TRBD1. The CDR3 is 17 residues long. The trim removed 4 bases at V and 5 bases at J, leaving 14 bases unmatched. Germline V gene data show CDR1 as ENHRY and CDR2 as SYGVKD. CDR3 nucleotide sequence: TGTGCCATCAGTGGAAAACCGGGACAGGCCTTCGGAGATACGCAGTATTTT. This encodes CAISGKPGQAFGDTQYF.

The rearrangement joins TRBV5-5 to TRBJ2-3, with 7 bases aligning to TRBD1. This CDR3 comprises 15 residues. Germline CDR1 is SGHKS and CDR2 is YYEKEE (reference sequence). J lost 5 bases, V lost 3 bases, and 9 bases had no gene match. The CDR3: CASSSPGGVGDTQYF. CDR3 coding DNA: TGTGCCAGCAGCTCCCCAGGGGGAGTTGGAGATACGCAGTATTTT.

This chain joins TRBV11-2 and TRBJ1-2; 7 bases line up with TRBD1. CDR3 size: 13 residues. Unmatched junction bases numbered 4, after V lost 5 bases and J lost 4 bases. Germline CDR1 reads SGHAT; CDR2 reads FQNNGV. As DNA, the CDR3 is TGTGCCAGCAGCCGGACAGGTTCCTATGGCTACACCTTC. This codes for CASSRTGSYGYTF.

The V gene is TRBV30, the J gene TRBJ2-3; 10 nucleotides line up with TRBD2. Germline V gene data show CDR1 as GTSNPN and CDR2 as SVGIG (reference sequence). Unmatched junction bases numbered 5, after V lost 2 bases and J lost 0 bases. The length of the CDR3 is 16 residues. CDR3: CAWSLGLAASTDTQYF. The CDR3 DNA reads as TGTGCCTGGAGTTTAGGACTAGCGGCGAGCACAGATACGCAGTATTTT. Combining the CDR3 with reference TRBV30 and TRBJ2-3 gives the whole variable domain SQTIHQWPATLVQPVGSPLSLECTVEGTSNPNLYWYRQAAGRGLQLLFYSVGIGQISSEVPQNLSASRPQDRQFILSSKKLLLSDSGFYLCAWSLGLAASTDTQYFGPGTRLTVL.

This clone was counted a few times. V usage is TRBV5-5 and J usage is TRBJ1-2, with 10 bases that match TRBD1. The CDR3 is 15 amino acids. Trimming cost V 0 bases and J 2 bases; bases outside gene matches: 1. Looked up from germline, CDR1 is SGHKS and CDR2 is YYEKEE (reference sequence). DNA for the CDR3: TGTGCCAGCAGCTTGGCGGGACAGGGGAACTATGGCTACACCTTC. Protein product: CASSLAGQGNYGYTF. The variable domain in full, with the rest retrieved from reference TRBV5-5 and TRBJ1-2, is DAGVTQSPTHLIKTRGQQVTLRCSPISGHKSVSWYQQVLGQGPQFIFQYYEKEERGRGNFPDRFSARQFPNYSSELNVNALLLGDSALYLCASSLAGQGNYGYTFGSGTRLTVV.

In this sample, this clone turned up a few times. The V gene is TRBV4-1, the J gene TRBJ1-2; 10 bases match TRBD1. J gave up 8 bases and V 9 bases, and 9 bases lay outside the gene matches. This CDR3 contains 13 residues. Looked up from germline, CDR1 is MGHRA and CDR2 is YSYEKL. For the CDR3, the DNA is TGCGCCAGTAGCACCGGGACAGGGGACGGCTACACCTTC. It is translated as CASSTGTGDGYTF.

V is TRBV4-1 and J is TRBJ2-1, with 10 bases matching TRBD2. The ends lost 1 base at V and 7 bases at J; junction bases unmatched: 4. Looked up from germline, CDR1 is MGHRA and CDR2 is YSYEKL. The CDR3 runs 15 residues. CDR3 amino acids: CASSQASGRSNEQFF. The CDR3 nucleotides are TGCGCCAGCAGCCAAGCTAGCGGGAGATCTAATGAGCAGTTCTTC.

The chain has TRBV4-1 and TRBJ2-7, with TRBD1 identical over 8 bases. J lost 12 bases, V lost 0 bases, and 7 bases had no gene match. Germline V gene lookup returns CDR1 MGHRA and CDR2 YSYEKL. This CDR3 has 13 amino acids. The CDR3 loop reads CASSQDRGLQRYF. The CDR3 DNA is TGCGCCAGCAGCCAAGACAGGGGGCTACAGCGGTACTTC.

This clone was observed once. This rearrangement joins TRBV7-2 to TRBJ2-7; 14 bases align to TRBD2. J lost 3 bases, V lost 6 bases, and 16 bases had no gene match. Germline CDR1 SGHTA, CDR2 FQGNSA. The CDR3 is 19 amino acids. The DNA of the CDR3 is TGTGCCAGCAGTCGTCCTAATACCGGGACTAGCGGGAGAAACTACGAGCAGTACTTC. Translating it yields CASSRPNTGTSGRNYEQYF.

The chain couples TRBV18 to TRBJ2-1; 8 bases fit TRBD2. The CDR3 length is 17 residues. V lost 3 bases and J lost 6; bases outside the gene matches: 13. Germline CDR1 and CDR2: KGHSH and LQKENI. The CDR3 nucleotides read TGTGCCAGCTCACCGTATCCATTAGCGGGACCCATCAATGAGCAGTTCTTC. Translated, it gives CASSPYPLAGPINEQFF. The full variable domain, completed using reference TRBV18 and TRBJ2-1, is NAGVMQNPRHLVRRRGQEARLRCSPMKGHSHVYWYRQLPEEGLKFMVYLQKENIIDESGMPKERFSAEFPKEGPSILRIQQVVRGDSAAYFCASSPYPLAGPINEQFFGPGTRLTVL.

CDR3 protein: CSVRTSYNEQFF. CDR3 bases: TGCAGCGTAAGGACAAGTTACAATGAGCAGTTCTTC. The genes are TRBV29-1 and TRBJ2-1, with D perhaps TRBD1 (5 bases). The CDR3 totals 12 residues. Between the trimmed V and J ends, which lost 6 bases and 4 bases, there was a span of 10 bases. CDR1 is SQVTM, CDR2 ANQGSEA, per germline.